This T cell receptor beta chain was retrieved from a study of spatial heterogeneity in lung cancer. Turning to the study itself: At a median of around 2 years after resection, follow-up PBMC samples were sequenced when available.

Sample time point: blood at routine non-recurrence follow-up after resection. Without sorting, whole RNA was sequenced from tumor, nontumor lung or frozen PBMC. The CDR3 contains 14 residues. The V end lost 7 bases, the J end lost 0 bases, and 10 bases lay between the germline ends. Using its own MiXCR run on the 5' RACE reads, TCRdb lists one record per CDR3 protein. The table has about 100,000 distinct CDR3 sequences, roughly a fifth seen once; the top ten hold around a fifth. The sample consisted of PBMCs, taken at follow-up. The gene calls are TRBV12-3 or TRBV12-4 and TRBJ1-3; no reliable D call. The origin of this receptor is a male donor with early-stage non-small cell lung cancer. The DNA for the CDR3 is TGTGCCAGCACCCTCAGAGACTCTGGAAACACCATATATTTT. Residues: CASTLRDSGNTIYF.